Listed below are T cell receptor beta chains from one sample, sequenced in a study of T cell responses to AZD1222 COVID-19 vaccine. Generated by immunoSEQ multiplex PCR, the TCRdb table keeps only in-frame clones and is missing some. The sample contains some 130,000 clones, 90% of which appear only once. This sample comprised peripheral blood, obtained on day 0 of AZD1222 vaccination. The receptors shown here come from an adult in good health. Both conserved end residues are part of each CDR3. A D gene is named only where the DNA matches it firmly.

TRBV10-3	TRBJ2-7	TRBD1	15	CAISEAQGIFYEQYF	TGTGCCATCAGTGAGGCACAGGGGATATTTTACGAGCAGTACTTC
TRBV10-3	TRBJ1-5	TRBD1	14	CAISGDRVNQPQHF	TGTGCCATCAGTGGAGACAGGGTTAATCAGCCCCAGCATTTT
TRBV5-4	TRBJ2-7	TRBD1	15	CASSKGTGTTYEQYF	TGTGCCAGCAGCAAGGGGACAGGGACTACCTACGAGCAGTACTTC
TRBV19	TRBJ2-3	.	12	CASSPSTDTQYF	TGTGCCAGTAGCCCTAGCACAGATACGCAGTATTTT
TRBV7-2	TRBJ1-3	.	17	CASSLGWGQISGNTIYF	TGTGCCAGCAGCTTAGGGTGGGGGCAGATCTCTGGAAACACCATATATTTT
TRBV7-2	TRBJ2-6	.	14	CASSLISGANVLTF	TGTGCCAGCAGCTTGATCTCTGGGGCCAACGTCCTGACTTTC
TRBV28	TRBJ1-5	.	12	CASSPDGRAQHF	TGTGCCAGCAGTCCAGACGGGAGAGCCCAGCATTTT
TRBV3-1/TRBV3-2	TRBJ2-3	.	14	CASSQDTSTDTQYF	TGTGCCAGCAGCCAAGACACTAGCACAGATACGCAGTATTTT
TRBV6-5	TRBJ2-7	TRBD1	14	CASRTPGQAYEQYF	TGTGCCAGCAGGACTCCGGGACAGGCCTACGAGCAGTACTTC
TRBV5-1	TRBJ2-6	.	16	CASSPGWGAGANVLTF	TGCGCCAGCAGCCCTGGATGGGGTGCTGGGGCCAACGTCCTGACTTTC
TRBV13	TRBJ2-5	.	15	CASSSGDGELRTQYF	TGTGCCAGCAGCTCCGGGGACGGGGAGCTTCGGACCCAGTACTTC
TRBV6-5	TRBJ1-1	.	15	CASSYSIMGDTEAFF	TGTGCCAGCAGTTACTCGATTATGGGGGACACTGAAGCTTTCTTT
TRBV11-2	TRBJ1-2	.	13	CASSLQGNYGYTF	TGTGCCAGCAGCCTGCAGGGGAACTATGGCTACACCTTC
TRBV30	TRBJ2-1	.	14	CAWSFQGLFDEQFF	TGTGCCTGGAGTTTCCAAGGACTATTCGATGAGCAGTTCTTC
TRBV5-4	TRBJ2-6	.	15	CASSLDTSGANVLTF	TGTGCCAGCAGCTTAGATACCTCTGGGGCCAACGTCCTGACTTTC
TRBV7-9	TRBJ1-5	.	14	CASSLGGFDQPQHF	TGTGCCAGCAGCTTGGGAGGATTCGATCAGCCCCAGCATTTT
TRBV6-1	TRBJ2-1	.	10	CASSESRQFF	TGTGCCAGCAGTGAAAGTCGGCAGTTCTTC
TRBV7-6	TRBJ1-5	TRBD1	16	CASSLAVQGAGQPQHF	TGTGCCAGCAGCTTGGCGGTACAGGGGGCGGGACAGCCCCAGCATTTT
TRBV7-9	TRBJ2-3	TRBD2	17	CASSPSEAGGSTDTQYF	TGTGCCAGCAGCCCCTCGGAGGCGGGGGGGAGCACAGATACGCAGTATTTT
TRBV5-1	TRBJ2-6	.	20	CASSLGYTRGGLSGANVLTF	TGCGCCAGCAGCTTAGGATACACTCGGGGCGGCCTCTCTGGGGCCAACGTCCTGACTTTC